The next 27 T cell receptor beta chains were all read from a single sample in a study of somatic mutations in cytotoxic T cells in rheumatoid arthritis. Sequencing was performed with immunoSEQ multiplex PCR; in TCRdb, only in-frame clones are kept and a portion is missing. The sample holds some 10,000 clones, 89% seen once. Input material: CD4+ T cells sorted from blood. Receptors originate from a woman aged 18-35 years with rheumatoid arthritis.

The rearrangement uses TRBV19 and TRBJ2-1, with 7 bases aligning to TRBD2. Per germline, CDR1 LNHDA and CDR2 SQIVND (reference sequence). The CDR3 spans 18 residues. Trimming removed 1 base from V and 7 bases from J; junction bases left unmatched: 16. CDR3 DNA sequence: TGTGCCAGTAGTATAGGCAGTCCGGGGACTACCTTAGGGAATGAGCAGTTCTTC. It specifies CASSIGSPGTTLGNEQFF. The full variable domain, in which reference TRBV19 and TRBJ2-1 provide the parts outside the CDR3, is DGGITQSPKYLFRKEGQNVTLSCEQNLNHDAMYWYRQDPGQGLRLIYYSQIVNDFQKGDIAEGYSVSREKKESFPLTVTSAQKNPTAFYLCASSIGSPGTTLGNEQFFGPGTRLTVL.

The rearrangement links TRBV6-6 to TRBJ2-7; D is unresolved. The V end lost 5 bases, the J end lost 0 bases, and 5 bases lay between the germline ends. Germline-derived CDR1 and CDR2 are MNHNY and SVGAGI (reference sequence). The CDR3 covers 12 residues. The CDR3: CASSHSSYEQYF. The CDR3 nucleotides are TGTGCCAGCAGTCATTCCTCCTACGAGCAGTACTTC.

The gene calls are TRBV4-3 and TRBJ2-7; D is unclear. In germline, CDR1 is LGHNA, CDR2 YSLEER. The CDR3 runs 14 residues. Trimming took off 0 bases at V and 6 bases at J, with 12 bases between the two ends. The CDR3, as DNA: TGCGCCAGCAGCCAAGATAGCAAAGGTCGCGAGCAGTACTTC. This encodes CASSQDSKGREQYF.

This chain links TRBV6-6 with TRBJ2-5, with no clear D. The J call may be incorrect, as the DNA end agrees better with TRBJ2-7. Germline CDR1 is MNHNY and CDR2 is SVGAGI (reference sequence). The CDR3 runs 13 residues. CDR3 bases: TGTGCCAGCAGTTACTCCATGCCCTACGAGCAGTACTTC. It translates to CASSYSMPYEQYF.

The chain uses TRBV19 and TRBJ1-2, with D possibly matching TRBD1 (5 bases). Germline CDR1 and CDR2: LNHDA and SQIVND (reference sequence). This CDR3 has 12 amino acids. Trimming removed 11 bases from V and 8 bases from J, with 18 bases in between. The CDR3 loop reads CAAWGDFRGYTF. In DNA form, the CDR3 reads TGTGCCGCGTGGGGGGATTTTCGAGGCTACACCTTC.

V is TRBV4-3 and J is TRBJ1-6, with D possibly being TRBD1 (5 bases). The germline gives CDR1 LGHNA, CDR2 YSLEER. The V end was cut by 0 bases, the J end by 0 bases, with 9 bases between. The CDR3 sequence is 17 residues long. The CDR3 is CASSQEHRSSYNSPLHF. CDR3 DNA sequence: TGCGCCAGCAGCCAAGAACACAGGAGCTCCTATAATTCACCCCTCCACTTT.

This rearrangement joins TRBV7-9 to TRBJ2-6, with 11 bases lining up with TRBD1. V was pared by 11 bases and J by 4 bases, with 7 bases of the junction left unmatched. CDR3 size: 15 residues. Per germline, CDR1 SEHNR and CDR2 FQNEAQ (reference sequence). The CDR3 nucleotides are TGTGCCCGGGGGGACAGGGGGGCCGGGGCCAACGTCCTGACTTTC. This sequence encodes CARGDRGAGANVLTF.

The CDR3 sequence is CASTPVGVADGYTF. The CDR3 region has the DNA TGTGCCAGCACCCCAGTGGGGGTAGCGGACGGCTACACCTTC. The chain has TRBV28 and TRBJ1-2, with a tentative D call TRBD1 (5 bases). With 7 bases removed from V and 8 bases from J, the gap between germline ends came to 20 bases. CDR1 is MDHEN and CDR2 is SYDVKM in the germline V gene. CDR3 length equals 14 residues.

The DNA of the CDR3 is TGTGCCAGCAGTCCCCTGGCAGGGGGCCCAGATACGCAGTATTTT. This gives the protein CASSPLAGGPDTQYF. The rearrangement links TRBV6-4 to TRBJ2-3; the match to TRBD1 covers 8 bases. Germline CDR1 and CDR2: MRHNA and SNTAGT. The CDR3 extends over 15 amino acids. The J segment lost 4 bases and the V segment lost 5 bases, leaving 8 bases of the junction unmatched.

The chain joins TRBV11-2 to TRBJ2-4, with 7 positions matching TRBD1. The V gene's germline CDR1 is SGHAT and CDR2 FQNNGV. This CDR3 is built from 16 residues. The trim removed 4 bases at V and 0 bases at J, leaving 6 bases unmatched. The CDR3 reads CASSSGQELAKNIQYF. CDR3 sequence (DNA): TGTGCCAGCAGCTCAGGACAGGAACTAGCCAAAAACATTCAGTACTTC. Together with reference TRBV11-2 and TRBJ2-4, the CDR3 gives the full variable domain: EAGVAQSPRYKIIEKRQSVAFWCNPISGHATLYWYQQILGQGPKLLIQFQNNGVVDDSQLPKDRFSAERLKGVDSTLKIQPAKLEDSAVYLCASSSGQELAKNIQYFGAGTRLSVL.

The chain links TRBV7-2 to TRBJ2-3; 7 bases are shared with TRBD2. Germline V gives CDR1 SGHTA, CDR2 FQGNSA. The CDR3 has 15 amino acids. After removal of 2 bases from V and 6 bases from J, the junction contained 8 bases not matched to a gene. This CDR3 reads CASSLRRAGDDTQYF. As DNA, the CDR3 is TGTGCCAGCAGCTTACGGCGGGCGGGGGACGATACGCAGTATTTT.

The sample holds one count of this clone. The chain has TRBV7-8 and TRBJ1-1, with D possibly being TRBD1 (6 bases). The germline gives CDR1 SGHVS, CDR2 FQNEAQ. Trimming removed 3 bases from V and 1 base from J, with 9 bases in between. The CDR3 has 14 residues. The CDR3 sequence: CASSFQGTNTEAFF. CDR3 DNA: TGTGCCAGCAGCTTTCAGGGGACGAACACTGAAGCTTTCTTT.

V is TRBV5-1 and J is TRBJ1-5; maybe TRBD1 (6 bases). The V end lost 1 base, the J end lost 5 bases, and 10 bases lay between the germline ends. Germline V gives CDR1 SGHRS, CDR2 YFSETQ. The CDR3 covers 14 residues. This chain's CDR3 is CASSLRGGDQPQHF. CDR3 nucleotide sequence: TGCGCCAGCAGCTTGCGAGGGGGGGATCAGCCCCAGCATTTT.

In its sample, this clone was seen once. This rearrangement joins TRBV5-1 to TRBJ1-3; D uncertain. V was clipped by 0 bases and J by 0 bases, with 7 bases between them. The CDR3 spans 15 residues. Germline CDR1 is SGHRS and CDR2 is YFSETQ. The CDR3 loop reads CASSLARSSGNTIYF. The CDR3 DNA reads TGCGCCAGCAGCTTGGCGAGGAGCTCTGGAAACACCATATATTTT. The full variable domain, in which reference TRBV5-1 and TRBJ1-3 provide the parts outside the CDR3, is KAGVTQTPRYLIKTRGQQVTLSCSPISGHRSVSWYQQTPGQGLQFLFEYFSETQRNKGNFPGRFSGRQFSNSRSEMNVSTLELGDSALYLCASSLARSSGNTIYFGEGSWLTVV.

The chain combines TRBV7-9 with TRBJ2-7, with TRBD1 identical over 8 bases. Germline CDR1 is SEHNR and CDR2 is FQNEAQ (reference sequence). The V and J ends lost 5 bases and 3 bases, in that order; junction bases with no gene match: 9. The CDR3 has 15 amino acids. The CDR3 sequence: CASSPDRGPNYEQYF. In DNA, the CDR3 is TGTGCCAGCAGCCCCGACAGGGGCCCAAACTACGAGCAGTACTTC.

The chain combines TRBV7-2 with TRBJ2-5, with D tentatively TRBD2 (6 bases). The J call could be wrong; TRBJ2-7 is a better fit for the DNA end. The CDR3 loop spans 15 amino acids. The germline CDR1 and CDR2 sequences are SGHTA and FQGNSA. The CDR3 loop is CASSFGGALTYEQYF. The CDR3 DNA reads as TGTGCCAGCAGCTTCGGCGGGGCCCTAACCTACGAGCAGTACTTC.

The V and J genes are TRBV7-9 and TRBJ2-3; the match to TRBD2 covers 7 bases. The CDR3 contains 12 residues. Looked up from germline, CDR1 is SEHNR and CDR2 is FQNEAQ (reference sequence). The trim removed 8 bases at V and 5 bases at J, leaving 4 bases unmatched. CDR3 amino acids: CASPEREDTQYF. In DNA form, the CDR3 reads TGTGCCAGCCCCGAGCGGGAAGATACGCAGTATTTT.

This clone was found a few times. The genes are TRBV4-3 and TRBJ2-7; 7 nucleotides agree with TRBD2. Germline lookup yields CDR1 LGHNA and CDR2 YSLEER. The CDR3 is 19 residues long. After removal of 1 base from V and 5 bases from J, the junction contained 20 bases not matched to a gene. CDR3: CASSQVANLNWDYPHEQYF. For the CDR3, the DNA is TGCGCCAGCAGCCAAGTTGCCAACCTAAACTGGGACTACCCCCACGAGCAGTACTTC.

This chain connects TRBV21-1 to TRBJ2-7; TRBD1 reflects the table's D call only, with no check against the DNA. TRBV21-1 is a pseudogene locus. This CDR3 region has 15 residues. CDR3 bases: TGTGCCAGCAGCCCGCGAACCTTAAGGGGGGACAGGGTGGACTTC. Translation gives CASSPRTLRGDRVDF.

The J gene is TRBJ1-1, the V gene TRBV7-6; tentative D call: TRBD1 (5 bases). Germline V CDR1 and CDR2: SGHVS, FNYEAQ. The V gene lost 5 bases and the J gene lost 1 base, with 8 bases spanning the gap. This CDR3 is 13 amino acids long. CDR3 DNA: TGTGCCAGCAGCGTTACAGGGAACACTGAAGCTTTCTTT. This gives the protein CASSVTGNTEAFF.

The chain employs TRBV5-6 and TRBJ1-5, with D possibly being TRBD1 (5 bases). The V end lost 8 bases, the J end lost 6 bases, and 24 bases lay between the germline ends. The CDR3 runs 16 residues. The germline V gene encodes CDR1 SGHDT and CDR2 YYEEEE. CDR3 in amino acids: CASMTVGRSRSQPQHF. The CDR3 DNA follows: TGTGCCAGTATGACAGTGGGGCGGAGTAGATCTCAGCCCCAGCATTTT.

This sequence joins TRBV7-2 and TRBJ2-2, with 9 bases fitting TRBD2. J lost 5 bases, V lost 4 bases, and 17 bases had no gene match. CDR1 SGHTA and CDR2 FQGNSA come from the germline V gene. CDR3 length: 19 amino acids. The CDR3 nucleotides are TGTGCCAGCAGCTCCCGCAGCTTAGTCGGTAGCGGGAGAACCGGGGAGCTGTTTTTT. This codes for CASSSRSLVGSGRTGELFF.

The chain couples TRBV10-3 to TRBJ2-1; 14 bases align to TRBD2. Per the germline V gene, CDR1 is ENHRY and CDR2 is SYGVKD. The CDR3 consists of 16 residues. V shed 7 bases and J 0 bases; nucleotides not matched to a gene: 2. The CDR3 is CAITGTSGSSYNEQFF. The CDR3 nucleotides are TGTGCCATCACGGGGACTAGCGGGAGCTCCTACAATGAGCAGTTCTTC.

This rearrangement joins TRBV30 to TRBJ2-1; 11 positions match TRBD2. Germline CDR1 GTSNPN, CDR2 SVGIG (reference sequence). Trimming took 5 bases from V and 6 from J; bases not matched to a gene: 9. The CDR3 runs to 15 residues. CDR3 region: CAWGYSGRAGNEQFF. DNA of the CDR3: TGTGCCTGGGGCTATAGCGGGAGGGCCGGCAATGAGCAGTTCTTC.

J is TRBJ2-3 and V is TRBV7-6; D call uncertain. This CDR3 comprises 11 residues. Germline V CDR1 and CDR2: SGHVS, FNYEAQ. The V end lost 5 bases, the J end lost 2 bases, and 2 bases lay between the germline ends. CDR3 nucleotides: TGTGCCAGCAGCCTCACAGATACGCAGTATTTT. Protein sequence: CASSLTDTQYF.

This clone was found once. The gene calls are TRBV2 and TRBJ2-4, with 11 bases matching TRBD2. The CDR3 contains 12 residues. Unmatched junction bases numbered 4, after V lost 2 bases and J lost 16 bases. The V gene's germline CDR1 is SNHLY and CDR2 FYNNEI. The CDR3, as DNA: TGTGCCAGCAGTGAACTAGCGGGGGGAGTTTACTTC. Translating gives CASSELAGGVYF.

This clone was detected only once. The chain recombines TRBV19 with TRBJ2-2, with D perhaps TRBD2 (6 bases). This CDR3 has 16 residues. Germline V gives CDR1 LNHDA, CDR2 SQIVND (reference sequence). The V and J ends lost 3 bases and 2 bases respectively, with 13 bases between them. Here the CDR3 DNA reads TGTGCCAGTAGTATGGCACTAGCTGGCAACACCGGGGAGCTGTTTTTT. It translates to CASSMALAGNTGELFF.